This TCR beta chain was sequenced for a study of beta chain features in type 1 diabetes. Study conclusions and caveats: For cells with high TCR expression, cDNA sequencing could yield over-representation. Shorter TCRB CDR3s, moderately but significantly so, were found in Type 1 diabetes patients in all four CD4+ subsets.

What was sequenced were expressed TCRB transcripts, since all of the isolated RNA had been reverse transcribed. Some clones are missing from TCRdb's copy, which holds only in-frame ones; the method was immunoSEQ multiplex PCR. The profile covers about 260,000 clones, with roughly 22% appearing a single time and about 0.028% taken by the ten largest. As for this clone: The antigen remains unidentified.

Staining for CD45RO/CCR7/CD25/CD127/CD95/CD27 allowed sorting of CD4+ naive, central memory, regulatory and stem cell-like memory cells. The CDR3 totals 13 residues. CDR1 is SEHNR, CDR2 FQNEAQ, per germline (reference sequence). Trimming shortened V by 4 bases and J by 7 bases, and 13 bases separated the two germline ends. The chain employs TRBV7-9 and TRBJ1-2, with TRBD1 as a possible D gene (5 bases). The receptor was derived from a woman in her thirties or forties with type 1 diabetes. Sequencing was carried out using naive CD4+ T cells from blood. CDR3 bases: TGTGCCAGCAGCTCCAGGGATCCTGGTGGCTACACCTTC. It yields the protein CASSSRDPGGYTF.